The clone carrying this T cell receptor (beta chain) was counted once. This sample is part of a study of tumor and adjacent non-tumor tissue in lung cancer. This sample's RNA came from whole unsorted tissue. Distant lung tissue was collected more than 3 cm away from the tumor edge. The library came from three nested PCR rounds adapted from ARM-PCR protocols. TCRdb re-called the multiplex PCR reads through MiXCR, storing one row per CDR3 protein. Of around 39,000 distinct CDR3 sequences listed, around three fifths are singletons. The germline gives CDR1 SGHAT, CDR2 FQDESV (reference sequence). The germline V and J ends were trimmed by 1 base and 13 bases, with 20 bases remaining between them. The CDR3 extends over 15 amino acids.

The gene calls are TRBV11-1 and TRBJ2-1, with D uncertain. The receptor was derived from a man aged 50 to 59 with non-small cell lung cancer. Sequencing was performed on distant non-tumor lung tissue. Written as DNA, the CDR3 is TGTGCCAGCAGCTTAGGAGTGATTAGGGAAGAGGAACAGTTCTTC. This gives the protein CASSLGVIREEEQFF.